The entry below describes one TCR beta chain. These data originate in a study of blood T cell repertoires in COVID-19. Study in general: From the United States, Italy and Spain came samples of acute and convalescent COVID-19. PBMCs, B-cell-depleted T cells, or T cells were the source of the cDNA or gDNA that made up the material.

Per the original data handling: Amplification with reference gene primers provided the estimates of nucleated cell counts. Profiled with immunoSEQ multiplex PCR; TCRdb holds only in-frame clones, not every one. That table gives V, J and clone size, and the DNA gave D and trimming. Altogether 100,000 to 130,000 clones are present, less than 85% being singletons, with the ten largest covering more than 1.5%. The specimen was peripheral blood. The sequence was collected from a woman aged 40 to 50 with acute or convalescent COVID-19.

CDR3 in amino acids: CASSPRRSNTGELFF. The CDR3 coding sequence is TGTGCCAGCTCACCAAGGAGATCGAACACCGGGGAGCTGTTTTTT. The V call is TRBV18, the J call TRBJ2-2; D remains unclear. The CDR3 has 15 amino acids. Germline assignment: CDR1 KGHSH and CDR2 LQKENI. V was pared by 2 bases and J by 0 bases, with 7 bases between.